The 21 T cell receptor beta chains reported below all come from one sample, sequenced in a study of blood T cell repertoires in COVID-19. Produced via immunoSEQ multiplex PCR; TCRdb's table is partial and in-frame only. The sample yields approximately 90,000 clones, 80% seen once. What was sequenced was peripheral blood. The receptors here all came from a woman of 80 years or more with acute or convalescent COVID-19.

The gene calls are TRBV30 and TRBJ1-1; a possible D gene is TRBD1 (5 bases). Trimming removed 0 bases at V and 5 bases at J, with 10 bases between. Germline assignment: CDR1 GTSNPN and CDR2 SVGIG (reference sequence). The CDR3 is 13 residues long. The CDR3 sequence: CAWSVGLGTEAFF. The CDR3 DNA follows: TGTGCCTGGAGTGTGGGGCTGGGGACTGAAGCTTTCTTT.

In its sample, this clone was seen once. The chain couples TRBV27 to TRBJ1-5; tentatively, D is TRBD1 (5 bases). Germline V gene sequence: CDR1 MNHEY, CDR2 SMNVEV (reference sequence). V gave up 1 base and J gave up 1 base, with 8 bases separating them. There are 15 residues in the CDR3. CDR3 residues: CASSLWGVSNQPQHF. The CDR3 DNA sequence: TGTGCCAGCAGTTTATGGGGGGTGAGCAATCAGCCCCAGCATTTT.

In this sample, this clone turned up a few times. This sequence joins TRBV10-1 and TRBJ1-4; no reliable D call. Trimming cost V 6 bases and J 5 bases, with 10 bases left between them. The germline gives CDR1 WNHNN, CDR2 SYGVQD (reference sequence). The CDR3 runs 13 residues. CDR3 DNA: TGCGCCAGCAGCCGGGATACCAATGAAAAACTGTTTTTT. The encoded protein is CASSRDTNEKLFF.

The CDR3 sequence is CASSPESGGARILGNIQYF. The CDR3 DNA reads as TGTGCCAGCAGCCCCGAAAGTGGGGGGGCGAGGATACTGGGAAACATTCAGTACTTC. This rearrangement joins TRBV11-2 to TRBJ2-4; TRBD2 is a possible D gene (7 bases). From germline, CDR1 is SGHAT and CDR2 FQNNGV. The germline V and J ends were trimmed by 5 bases and 6 bases, with 29 bases remaining between them. The CDR3 consists of 19 residues.

V and J are TRBV21-1 and TRBJ1-2. TRBV21-1 is a known pseudogene. This CDR3 has 11 amino acids. The CDR3 loop reads CASSSGLGDTF. CDR3 nucleotides: TGTGCCAGCAGCTCGGGCCTCGGGGACACCTTC.

The gene calls are TRBV3-1 (or the pseudogene TRBV3-2) and TRBJ1-2; a possible D gene is TRBD1 (6 bases). Trimming pared 6 bases from V and 2 bases from J, leaving 13 bases between. The CDR3 totals 14 residues. Germline loops: CDR1 LGHDT, CDR2 YNNKEL (reference sequence). CDR3: CASSRTGRNYGYTF. The CDR3 DNA reads as TGTGCCAGCAGTCGAACAGGGCGCAACTATGGCTACACCTTC.

The chain couples TRBV4-1 to TRBJ2-5; perhaps TRBD2 as D (5 bases). The germline V gene has CDR1 MGHRA and CDR2 YSYEKL. The CDR3 has 14 amino acids. Trimming removed 3 bases from V and 3 bases from J, with 11 bases in between. Here the CDR3 reads CASSQTVGKETQYF. In nucleotides, the CDR3 is TGCGCCAGCAGCCAGACGGTCGGGAAAGAGACCCAGTACTTC.

This clone has more than one count but fewer than ten. The rearrangement joins TRBV21-1 to TRBJ1-5; TRBD1 is the table's D call, not checked against the DNA. TRBV21-1 is marked as a pseudogene. CDR3 length: 19 amino acids. The CDR3 is CASSKGPGTGGGSNQPQHF. CDR3 DNA sequence: TGTGCCAGCAGCAAGGGTCCCGGGACAGGGGGCGGAAGCAATCAGCCCCAGCATTTT.

The CDR3 DNA reads as TGTGCCAGCAGCCAAGATACTTTTCTAGACAGGAACGAAAAACTGTTTTTT. The encoded protein is CASSQDTFLDRNEKLFF. The chain is built from TRBV4-2 and TRBJ1-4; D is possibly TRBD1 (6 bases). Trimming removed 0 bases at V and 8 bases at J, with 19 bases between. Germline-derived CDR1 and CDR2 are LGHNA and YNFKEQ. The length of the CDR3 is 17 residues.

This clone was observed a handful of times. The V gene is TRBV5-1, the J gene TRBJ2-1; TRBD1 might be the D (7 bases). Germline CDR1 reads SGHRS; CDR2 reads YFSETQ. The V gene lost 4 bases and the J gene lost 8 bases, with 19 bases spanning the gap. CDR3 length: 15 residues. CDR3 amino acids: CASSGGTSRGHEQFF. The CDR3 nucleotides are TGCGCCAGCAGCGGCGGGACTTCTAGGGGGCATGAGCAGTTCTTC.

The gene calls are TRBV5-1 and TRBJ1-2; a possible D gene is TRBD1 (5 bases). The CDR3 totals 15 residues. Trimming cost V 4 bases and J 5 bases, with 18 bases left between them. Germline V gives CDR1 SGHRS, CDR2 YFSETQ. CDR3 DNA: TGCGCCAGCAGCCCCGGACATTCCTCCCCGTATGGCTACACCTTC. Amino acids: CASSPGHSSPYGYTF.

This chain joins TRBV15 and TRBJ1-5, with D possibly TRBD1 on 6 matching bases. V dropped 1 base and J dropped 5 bases, with 12 bases sitting between them. Germline assignment: CDR1 LNHNV and CDR2 YYDKDF (reference sequence). The CDR3 has 15 residues. The CDR3 sequence: CATSRGAQGDQPQHF. The DNA of the CDR3 is TGTGCCACCAGCAGAGGCGCACAGGGCGATCAGCCCCAGCATTTT.

The CDR3 sequence is CASSRSRDTAGETQYF. The DNA of the CDR3 is TGCGCCAGCAGCAGATCCCGGGACACAGCCGGGGAGACCCAGTACTTC. The V gene is TRBV5-1, the J gene TRBJ2-5; D possibly corresponds to TRBD1 (6 bases). CDR1 and CDR2 from the germline V gene are SGHRS and YFSETQ. The CDR3 sequence is 16 residues long. The germline V and J ends were trimmed by 4 bases and 5 bases, with 21 bases remaining between them.

J is TRBJ1-1 and V is TRBV7-3, with no clear D. Per germline, CDR1 SGHTA and CDR2 FQGTGA. The CDR3 covers 13 residues. Trimming took 6 bases from V and 1 from J, leaving 9 bases between them. The CDR3 is CASSQQPNTEAFF. CDR3 sequence (DNA): TGTGCCAGCAGTCAACAACCGAACACTGAAGCTTTCTTT.

The chain recombines TRBV2 with TRBJ1-4, with a tentative D call TRBD1 (6 bases). This CDR3 has 14 residues. V lost 6 bases and J lost 5, with 13 bases in between. CDR1 is SNHLY and CDR2 is FYNNEI in the germline V gene. CDR3 residues: CASRGQYPNEKLFF. CDR3 in DNA: TGTGCCAGCAGAGGACAGTACCCAAATGAAAAACTGTTTTTT.

The V gene is TRBV30, the J gene TRBJ2-3; maybe TRBD1 (5 bases). Germline CDR1 reads GTSNPN; CDR2 reads SVGIG (reference sequence). The CDR3 contains 14 residues. V lost 1 base and J lost 5, with 13 bases in between. The CDR3 nucleotides read TGTGCCTGGAGTGCGTCAGGGTTCGTAGATACGCAGTATTTT. Protein: CAWSASGFVDTQYF.

CDR3 DNA: TGTGCCAGCAGTGATCAAAGGACAGGGGTATCCGGGGAGCTGTTTTTT. Protein: CASSDQRTGVSGELFF. The rearrangement links TRBV2 to TRBJ2-2; 9 bases are a match to TRBD1. The CDR3 has 16 amino acids. Trimming at V came to 3 bases and at J to 6 bases, leaving 8 bases not matched to a gene. Germline loops: CDR1 SNHLY, CDR2 FYNNEI.

The genes are TRBV30 and TRBJ2-7, with 8 bases identical to TRBD1. The V and J ends lost 6 bases and 7 bases, in that order; junction bases with no gene match: 5. The CDR3 contains 11 residues. The V gene's germline CDR1 is GTSNPN and CDR2 SVGIG (reference sequence). The CDR3 sequence is CACQGAWEQYF. The CDR3 bases are TGTGCCTGCCAGGGGGCGTGGGAGCAGTACTTC.

This chain connects TRBV18 to TRBJ1-2; TRBD1 might be the D (5 bases). Trimming removed 0 bases at V and 4 bases at J, with 12 bases between. Germline V gene data show CDR1 as KGHSH and CDR2 as LQKENI. This CDR3 contains 15 residues. The CDR3 DNA reads TGTGCCAGCTCACCACCGGTAAGGGGTGGCTATGGCTACACCTTC. It is translated as CASSPPVRGGYGYTF.

The V gene is TRBV7-9, the J gene TRBJ2-7; 8 bases agree with TRBD2. V shed 1 base and J 5 bases; nucleotides not matched to a gene: 7. The CDR3 contains 15 residues. CDR1 SEHNR and CDR2 FQNEAQ come from the germline V gene (reference sequence). Here the CDR3 reads CASSLGSAGGHEQYF. The CDR3 DNA follows: TGTGCCAGCAGCTTAGGATCGGCGGGAGGACACGAGCAGTACTTC.

V usage is TRBV29-1 and J usage is TRBJ2-3; 11 nucleotides line up with TRBD2. This CDR3 region has 15 residues. Trimming at V came to 3 bases and at J to 4 bases, leaving 6 bases not matched to a gene. Germline CDR1 and CDR2: SQVTM and ANQGSEA. As DNA, the CDR3 is TGCAGCGTTGATAGCGGGAGGGCCCTCGCAGATACGCAGTATTTT. This gives the protein CSVDSGRALADTQYF.